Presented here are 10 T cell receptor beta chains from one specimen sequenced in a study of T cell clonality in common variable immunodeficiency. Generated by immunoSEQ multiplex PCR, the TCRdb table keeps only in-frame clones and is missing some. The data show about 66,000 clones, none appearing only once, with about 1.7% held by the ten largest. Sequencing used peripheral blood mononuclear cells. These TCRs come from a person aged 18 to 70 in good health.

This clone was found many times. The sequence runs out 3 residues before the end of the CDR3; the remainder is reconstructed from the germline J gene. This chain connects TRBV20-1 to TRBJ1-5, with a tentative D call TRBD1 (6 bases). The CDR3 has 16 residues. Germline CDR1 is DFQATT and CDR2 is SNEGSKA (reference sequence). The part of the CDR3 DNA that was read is TGCCCAGCCGTCGACAGGAAGAGAAATAGCAATCAGCCC. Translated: CPAVDRKRNSNQP. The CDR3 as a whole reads CPAVDRKRNSNQPQHF.

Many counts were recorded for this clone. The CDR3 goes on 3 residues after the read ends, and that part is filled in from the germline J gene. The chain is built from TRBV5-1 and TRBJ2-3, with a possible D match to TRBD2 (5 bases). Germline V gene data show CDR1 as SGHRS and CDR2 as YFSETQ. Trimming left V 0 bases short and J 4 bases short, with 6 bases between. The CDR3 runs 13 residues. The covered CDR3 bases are TGCGCCAGCAGCTTGGTCGGGGCAGATACG. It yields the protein CASSLVGADT. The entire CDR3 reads CASSLVGADTQYF.

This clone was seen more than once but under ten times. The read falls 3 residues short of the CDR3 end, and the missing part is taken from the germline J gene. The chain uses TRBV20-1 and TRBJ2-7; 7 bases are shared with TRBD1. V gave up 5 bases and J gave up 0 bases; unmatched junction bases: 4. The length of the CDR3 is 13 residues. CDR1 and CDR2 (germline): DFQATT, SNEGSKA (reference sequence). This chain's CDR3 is CSAPTGTSYEQYF. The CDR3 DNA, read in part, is TGCAGTGCTCCGACAGGGACCTCCTACGAG.

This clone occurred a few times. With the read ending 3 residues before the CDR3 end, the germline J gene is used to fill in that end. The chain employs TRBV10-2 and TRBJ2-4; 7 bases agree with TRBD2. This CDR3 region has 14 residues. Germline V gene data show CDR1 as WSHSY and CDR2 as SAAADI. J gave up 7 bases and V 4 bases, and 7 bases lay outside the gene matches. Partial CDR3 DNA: TGCGCCAGCAGTGTCGCGGGAGCGTCGAACATT. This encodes CASSVAGASNI. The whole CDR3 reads CASSVAGASNIQYF.

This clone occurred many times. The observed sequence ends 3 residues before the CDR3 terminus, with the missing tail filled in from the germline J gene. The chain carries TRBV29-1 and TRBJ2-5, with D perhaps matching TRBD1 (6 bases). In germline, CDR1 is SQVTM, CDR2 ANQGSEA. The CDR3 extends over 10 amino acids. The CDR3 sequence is CSVPQGTQYF. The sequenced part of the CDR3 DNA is TGCAGCGTTCCACAGGGCACC.

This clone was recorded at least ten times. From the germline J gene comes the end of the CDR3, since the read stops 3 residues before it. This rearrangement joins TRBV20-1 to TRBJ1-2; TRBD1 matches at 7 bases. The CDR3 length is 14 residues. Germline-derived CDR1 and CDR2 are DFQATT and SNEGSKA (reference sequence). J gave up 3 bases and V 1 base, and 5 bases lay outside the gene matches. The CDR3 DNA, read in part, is TGCAGTGCTAGAGGAAGGGGGCTCGACTATGGC. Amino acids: CSARGRGLDYG. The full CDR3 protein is CSARGRGLDYGYTF.

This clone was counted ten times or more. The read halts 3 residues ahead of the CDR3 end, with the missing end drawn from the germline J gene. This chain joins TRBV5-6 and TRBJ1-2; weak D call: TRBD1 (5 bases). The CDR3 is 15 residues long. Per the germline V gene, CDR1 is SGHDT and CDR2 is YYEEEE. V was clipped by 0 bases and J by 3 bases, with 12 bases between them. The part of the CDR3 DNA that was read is TGTGCCAGCAGCTTGGGGGGAGAGGGGTACTATGGC. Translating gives CASSLGGEGYYG. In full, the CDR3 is CASSLGGEGYYGYTF.

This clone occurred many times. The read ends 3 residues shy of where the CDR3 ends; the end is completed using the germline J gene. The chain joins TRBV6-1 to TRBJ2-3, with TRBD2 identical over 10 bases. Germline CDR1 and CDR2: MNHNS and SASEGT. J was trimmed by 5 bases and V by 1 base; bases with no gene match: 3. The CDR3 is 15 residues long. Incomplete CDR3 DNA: TGTGCCAGCAGTGAAGGGGGGACTAGCGTAGATACG. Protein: CASSEGGTSVDT. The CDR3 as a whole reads CASSEGGTSVDTQYF.

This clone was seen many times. The chain's CDR3 is CATSRKTQGLGNTIYF. Partial CDR3 DNA: TGTGCCACCAGCAGAAAGACACAGGGTTTAGGAAACACC. The chain joins TRBV15 to TRBJ1-3, with D possibly matching TRBD1 (6 bases). The CDR3 end is not reached by the read, which stops 3 residues before it; the germline J gene fills it in. V was trimmed by 2 bases and J by 4 bases, leaving 15 bases between them. The CDR3 is made up of 16 amino acids. Looked up from germline, CDR1 is LNHNV and CDR2 is YYDKDF (reference sequence).

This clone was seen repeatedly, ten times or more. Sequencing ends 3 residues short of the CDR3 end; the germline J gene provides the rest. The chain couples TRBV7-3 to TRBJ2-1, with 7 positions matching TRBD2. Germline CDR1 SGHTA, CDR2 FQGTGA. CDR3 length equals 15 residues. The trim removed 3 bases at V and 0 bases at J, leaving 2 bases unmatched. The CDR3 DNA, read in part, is TGTGCCAGCAGCTTCAGCGGGATCTCCTACAATGAG. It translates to CASSFSGISYNE. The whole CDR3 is CASSFSGISYNEQFF.